What follows describes a single TCR beta chain. Per germline, CDR1 MDHEN and CDR2 SYDVKM. There are 14 residues in the CDR3. With V trimmed by 7 bases and J by 5 bases, 8 bases remained unmatched. The source of the sample is a study of T cell changes during pregnancy in multiple sclerosis. The assay was immunoSEQ multiplex PCR, and TCRdb's table has in-frame clones only and misses some. This table holds fewer than 140,000 clones, approximately 90% found once. This clonotype was obtained from a female donor with multiple sclerosis, enrolled in a pregnancy study. The sample consisted of peripheral blood, taken after pregnancy. The chain is built from TRBV28 and TRBJ1-2; 9 nucleotides align to TRBD1. The DNA of the CDR3 is TGTGCCAGCACCGAGACAGGGGGGAGGTATGGCTACACCTTC. It yields the protein CASTETGGRYGYTF.